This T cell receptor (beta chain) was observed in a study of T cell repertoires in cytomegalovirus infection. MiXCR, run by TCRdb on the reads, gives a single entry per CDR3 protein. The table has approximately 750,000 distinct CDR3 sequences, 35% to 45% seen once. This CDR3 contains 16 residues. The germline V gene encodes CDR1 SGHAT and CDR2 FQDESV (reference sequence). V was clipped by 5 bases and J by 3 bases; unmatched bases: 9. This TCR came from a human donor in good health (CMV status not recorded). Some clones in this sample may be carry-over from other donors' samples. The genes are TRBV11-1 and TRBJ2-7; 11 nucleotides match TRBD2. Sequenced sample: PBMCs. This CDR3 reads CASSGGLAGPNYEQYF. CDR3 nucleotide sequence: TGTGCCAGCAGCGGTGGACTAGCGGGCCCTAACTACGAGCAGTACTTC.